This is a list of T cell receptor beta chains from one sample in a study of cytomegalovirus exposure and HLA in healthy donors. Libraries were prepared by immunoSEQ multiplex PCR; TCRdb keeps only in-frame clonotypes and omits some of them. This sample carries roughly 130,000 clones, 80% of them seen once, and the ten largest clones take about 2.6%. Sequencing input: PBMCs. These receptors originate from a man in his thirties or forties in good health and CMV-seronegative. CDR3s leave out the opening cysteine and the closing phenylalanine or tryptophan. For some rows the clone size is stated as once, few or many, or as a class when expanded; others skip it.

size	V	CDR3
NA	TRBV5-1	ASSLVRGPPYNEQF
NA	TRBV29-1	SVLTGGRNEQF
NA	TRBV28	ASSVAGGKTDTQY
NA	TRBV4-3	ASSDGLAGDEQY
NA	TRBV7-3	ASSLIPVAEQY
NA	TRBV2	ASSRTGTRFQPGNTIY
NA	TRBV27	ASSQGTSGRRSEQF
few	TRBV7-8	ASSLGQSPSYEQY
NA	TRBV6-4	ASSDEAFGGYEQY
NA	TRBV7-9	ASSPNQETQY
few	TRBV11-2	ASRSLDGRLSYEQY
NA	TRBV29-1	SVYRFKDLSGELF
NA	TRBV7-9	ASSPLAGDTYEQY
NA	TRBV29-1	SVVSGRAYQETQY
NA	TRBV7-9	ASSFRTGGLDEQY
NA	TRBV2	ASSDAGTSLVEQF
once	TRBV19	ASSIGQGGWTEAF
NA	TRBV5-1	ASRPRGGDTEAF
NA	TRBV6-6	ASSYQELNTEAF
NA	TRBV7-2	ASSLPGTSGRSGSEQY
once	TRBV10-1	ASSGQGNYNEQF
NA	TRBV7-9	ASSSGQKIQGYT
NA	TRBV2	ASSEVAGVSYEQY
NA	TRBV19	ASSMGLLYEQY
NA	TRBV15	ATSATGLINEQF
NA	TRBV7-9	ASSPRAGWDEQF
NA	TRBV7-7	ASSLGGTSSVYEQF
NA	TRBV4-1	ASSPFYEKLF
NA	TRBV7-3	ASSLWLNTGELF
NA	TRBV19	ASTSNNPRMERAEQY
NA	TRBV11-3	ASSPGTERSGNTIY
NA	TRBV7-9	ASSPLGLAGVDEQF
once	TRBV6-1	ASSDPPRGTDYEQY
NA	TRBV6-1	ASSEAGQPSYGYT
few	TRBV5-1	ASSTGLAGTETQY
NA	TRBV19	ASKNYGYGGDEQF
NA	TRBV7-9	ASVDRDTMNTEAF
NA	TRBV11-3	ASSLPRQRNTGELF
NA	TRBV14	ASSRDTYTEAF
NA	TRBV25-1	ASSEQGKDTQY
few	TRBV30	AWSAGGKTEAF
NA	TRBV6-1	AGRDRIGNTIY
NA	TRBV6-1	ASSGSGKGANPYNEQF
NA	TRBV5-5	ASSLVLAGLSDTQY
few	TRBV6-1	ASSEIGTGGQPQH
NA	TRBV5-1	ASSRSSGREETQY